The entry below describes one TCR beta chain. TCRdb analysed the RACE reads with MiXCR anew, one entry per CDR3 protein. The sample contains tens of thousands of distinct CDR3 sequences, less than 4% of which appear only once. Time point denoted: patch test 2, 6 weeks after DPC sensitization. Documented treatment: therapeutic diphenylcyclopropenone sensitization with weekly scalp DPC. The sample is drawn from a study of human T cells and chemical hapten exposure. Per germline, CDR1 LNHDA and CDR2 SQIVND (reference sequence). V was pared by 8 bases and J by 4 bases, with 15 bases between. The CDR3 runs 14 residues.

V usage is TRBV19 and J usage is TRBJ1-5; perhaps TRBD1 as D (6 bases). The sequencing here drew on whole blood, taken in connection with sensitization to the hapten diphenylcyclopropenone (DPC). The TCR sequence derives from a man between 35 and 55 years old with alopecia areata. Some clones in this sample may be carry-over from other donors' samples. Here the CDR3 reads CASAQGRGNQPQHF. DNA of the CDR3: TGTGCCAGTGCACAGGGAAGGGGGAATCAGCCCCAGCATTTT.